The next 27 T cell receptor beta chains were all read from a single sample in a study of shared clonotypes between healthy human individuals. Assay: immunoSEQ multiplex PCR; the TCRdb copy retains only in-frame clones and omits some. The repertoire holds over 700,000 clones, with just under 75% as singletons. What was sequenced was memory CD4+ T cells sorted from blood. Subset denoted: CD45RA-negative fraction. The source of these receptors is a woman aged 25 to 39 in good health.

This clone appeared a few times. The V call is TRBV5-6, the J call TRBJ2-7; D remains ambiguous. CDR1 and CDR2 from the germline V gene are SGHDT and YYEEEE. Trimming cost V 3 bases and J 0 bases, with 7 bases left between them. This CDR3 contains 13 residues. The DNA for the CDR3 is TGTGCCAGCAGCTCAGGTCCCTCCTACGAGCAGTACTTC. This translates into CASSSGPSYEQYF.

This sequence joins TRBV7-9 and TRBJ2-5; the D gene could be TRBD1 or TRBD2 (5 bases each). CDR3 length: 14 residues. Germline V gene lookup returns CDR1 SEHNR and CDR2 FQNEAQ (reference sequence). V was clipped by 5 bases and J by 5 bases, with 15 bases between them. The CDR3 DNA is TGTGCCAGCAGCCCCGGGACGTCGGGGGAGACCCAGTACTTC. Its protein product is CASSPGTSGETQYF.

DNA for the CDR3: TGTGCCAGCAAGGGACTAGCGGGAGGTCGGGAACAAGAGACCCAGTACTTC. This encodes CASKGLAGGREQETQYF. The rearrangement uses TRBV27 and TRBJ2-5; 15 bases line up with TRBD2. The length of the CDR3 is 17 residues. Trimming took 7 bases from V and 2 from J; bases not matched to a gene: 8. Germline V lookup: CDR1 MNHEY, CDR2 SMNVEV (reference sequence).

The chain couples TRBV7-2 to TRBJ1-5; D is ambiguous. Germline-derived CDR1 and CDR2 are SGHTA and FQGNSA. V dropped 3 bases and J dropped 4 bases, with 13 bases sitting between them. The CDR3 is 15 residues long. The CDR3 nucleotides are TGTGCCAGCAGCTTGTCCGCGGCTGCAAATCAGCCCCAGCATTTT. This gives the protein CASSLSAAANQPQHF.

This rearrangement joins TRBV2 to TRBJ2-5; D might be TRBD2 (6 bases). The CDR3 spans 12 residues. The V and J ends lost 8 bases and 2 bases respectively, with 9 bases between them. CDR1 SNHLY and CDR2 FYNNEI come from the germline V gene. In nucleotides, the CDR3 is TGTGCCAGCGGGGAGGTACAAGAGACCCAGTACTTC. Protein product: CASGEVQETQYF.

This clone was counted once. The CDR3 sequence: CASSLVGRGRASNEQFF. As DNA, the CDR3 is TGTGCCAGCAGCTTAGTGGGACGCGGGAGGGCCTCCAATGAGCAGTTCTTC. The genes are TRBV11-2 and TRBJ2-1; 9 bases fit TRBD2. CDR1 SGHAT and CDR2 FQNNGV come from the germline V gene. The V segment lost 1 base and the J segment 6 bases; nucleotides outside the gene matches: 10. The CDR3 extends over 17 amino acids.

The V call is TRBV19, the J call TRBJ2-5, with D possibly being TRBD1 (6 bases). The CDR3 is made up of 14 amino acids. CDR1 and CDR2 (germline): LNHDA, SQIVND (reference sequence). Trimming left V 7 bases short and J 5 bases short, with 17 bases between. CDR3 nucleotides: TGTGCCAGTACCCCCAGGGGTCGTGGGGAGACCCAGTACTTC. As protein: CASTPRGRGETQYF.

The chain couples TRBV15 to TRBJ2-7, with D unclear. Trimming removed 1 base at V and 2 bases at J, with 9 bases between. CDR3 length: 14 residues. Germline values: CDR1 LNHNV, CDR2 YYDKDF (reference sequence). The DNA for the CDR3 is TGTGCCACCAGCAGAGTTTCGAAGCCCTACGAGCAGTACTTC. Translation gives CATSRVSKPYEQYF.

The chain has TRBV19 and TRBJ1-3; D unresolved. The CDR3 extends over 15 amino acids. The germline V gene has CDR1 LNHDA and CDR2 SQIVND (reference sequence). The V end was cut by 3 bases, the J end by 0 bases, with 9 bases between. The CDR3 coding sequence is TGTGCCAGTAGTATCGGACGGAACTCTGGAAACACCATATATTTT. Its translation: CASSIGRNSGNTIYF. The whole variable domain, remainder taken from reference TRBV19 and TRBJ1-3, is DGGITQSPKYLFRKEGQNVTLSCEQNLNHDAMYWYRQDPGQGLRLIYYSQIVNDFQKGDIAEGYSVSREKKESFPLTVTSAQKNPTAFYLCASSIGRNSGNTIYFGEGSWLTVV.

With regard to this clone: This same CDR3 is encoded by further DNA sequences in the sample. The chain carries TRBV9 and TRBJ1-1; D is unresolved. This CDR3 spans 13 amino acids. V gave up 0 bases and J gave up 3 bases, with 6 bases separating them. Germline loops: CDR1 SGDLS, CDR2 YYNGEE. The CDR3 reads CASSVVPDTEAFF. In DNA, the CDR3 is TGTGCCAGCAGCGTAGTCCCGGACACTGAAGCTTTCTTT.

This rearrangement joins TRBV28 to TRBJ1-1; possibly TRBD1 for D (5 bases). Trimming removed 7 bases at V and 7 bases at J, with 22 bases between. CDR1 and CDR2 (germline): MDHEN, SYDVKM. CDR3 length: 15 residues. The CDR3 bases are TGTGCCAGCAATCCCGGGATCCTCAGGGTTGTTGAAGCTTTCTTT. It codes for CASNPGILRVVEAFF.

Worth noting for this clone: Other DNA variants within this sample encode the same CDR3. CDR3 residues: CASSQGLAGGRSYNEQFF. DNA of the CDR3: TGCGCCAGCAGCCAGGGACTAGCGGGAGGGCGGAGCTACAATGAGCAGTTCTTC. This chain links TRBV4-1 with TRBJ2-1; TRBD2 matches at 16 bases. The V gene's germline CDR1 is MGHRA and CDR2 YSYEKL. The CDR3 extends over 18 amino acids. Trimming took 3 bases from V and 3 from J; bases not matched to a gene: 5.

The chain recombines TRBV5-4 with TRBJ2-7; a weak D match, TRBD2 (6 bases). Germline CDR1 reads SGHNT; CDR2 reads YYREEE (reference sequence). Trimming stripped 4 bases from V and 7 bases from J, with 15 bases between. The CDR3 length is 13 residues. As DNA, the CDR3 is TGTGCCAGCAGCCCTAGGTCGGGGAGGGAGCAGTACTTC. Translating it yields CASSPRSGREQYF.

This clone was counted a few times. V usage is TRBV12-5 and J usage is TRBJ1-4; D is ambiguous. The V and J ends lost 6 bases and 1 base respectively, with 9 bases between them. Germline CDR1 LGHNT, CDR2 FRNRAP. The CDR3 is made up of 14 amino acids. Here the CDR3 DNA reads TGTGCTAGTGGGCCGGGGAGAACTAATGAAAAACTGTTTTTT. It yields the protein CASGPGRTNEKLFF. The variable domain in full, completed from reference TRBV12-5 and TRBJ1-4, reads DARVTQTPRHKVTEMGQEVTMRCQPILGHNTVFWYRQTMMQGLELLAYFRNRAPLDDSGMPKDRFSAEMPDATLATLKIQPSEPRDSAVYFCASGPGRTNEKLFFGSGTQLSVL.

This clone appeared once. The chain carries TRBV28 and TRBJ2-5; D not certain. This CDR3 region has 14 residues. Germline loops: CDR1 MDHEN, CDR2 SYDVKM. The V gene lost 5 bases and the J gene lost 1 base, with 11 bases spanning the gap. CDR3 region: CASSPNVLQETQYF. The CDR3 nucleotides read TGTGCCAGCAGTCCCAACGTACTCCAAGAGACCCAGTACTTC. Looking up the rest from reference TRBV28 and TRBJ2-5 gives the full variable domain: DVKVTQSSRYLVKRTGEKVFLECVQDMDHENMFWYRQDPGLGLRLIYFSYDVKMKEKGDIPEGYSVSREKKERFSLILESASTNQTSMYLCASSPNVLQETQYFGPGTRLLVL.

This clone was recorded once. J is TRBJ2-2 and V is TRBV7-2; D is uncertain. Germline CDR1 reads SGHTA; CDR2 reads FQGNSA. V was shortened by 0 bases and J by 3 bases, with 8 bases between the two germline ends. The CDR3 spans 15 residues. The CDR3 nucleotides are TGTGCCAGCAGCTTAGCACCGCGAGACACCGGGGAGCTGTTTTTT. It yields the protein CASSLAPRDTGELFF.

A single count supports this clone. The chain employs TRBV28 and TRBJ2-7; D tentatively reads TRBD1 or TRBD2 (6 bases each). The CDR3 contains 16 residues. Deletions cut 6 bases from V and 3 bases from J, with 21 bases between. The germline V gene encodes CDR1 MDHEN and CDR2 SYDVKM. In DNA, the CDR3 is TGTGCCAGCAGAGGAATGGGCGGGACATCTCGCTACGAGCAGTACTTC. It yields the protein CASRGMGGTSRYEQYF.

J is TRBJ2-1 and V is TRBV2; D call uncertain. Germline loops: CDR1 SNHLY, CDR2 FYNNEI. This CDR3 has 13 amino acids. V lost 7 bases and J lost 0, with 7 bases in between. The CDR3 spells CASNGGSYNEQFF. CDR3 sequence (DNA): TGTGCCAGCAATGGCGGCTCCTACAATGAGCAGTTCTTC. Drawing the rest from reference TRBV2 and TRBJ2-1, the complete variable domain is EPEVTQTPSHQVTQMGQEVILRCVPISNHLYFYWYRQILGQKVEFLVSFYNNEISEKSEIFDDQFSVERPDGSNFTLKIRSTKLEDSAMYFCASNGGSYNEQFFGPGTRLTVL.

CDR3 sequence: CASSILGPSTDTQYF. CDR3 DNA: TGTGCCAGTAGTATATTGGGTCCTAGCACAGATACGCAGTATTTT. The rearrangement joins TRBV19 to TRBJ2-3; no reliable D call. Per the germline V gene, CDR1 is LNHDA and CDR2 is SQIVND (reference sequence). Trimming pared 2 bases from V and 0 bases from J, leaving 9 bases between. CDR3 length equals 15 residues.

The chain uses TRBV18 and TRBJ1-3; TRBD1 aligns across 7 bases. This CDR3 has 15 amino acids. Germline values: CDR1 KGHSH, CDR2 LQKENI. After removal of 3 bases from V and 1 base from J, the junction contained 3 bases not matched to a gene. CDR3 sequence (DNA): TGTGCCAGCTCACCGCCGACAGGGTCTGGAAACACCATATATTTT. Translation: CASSPPTGSGNTIYF.

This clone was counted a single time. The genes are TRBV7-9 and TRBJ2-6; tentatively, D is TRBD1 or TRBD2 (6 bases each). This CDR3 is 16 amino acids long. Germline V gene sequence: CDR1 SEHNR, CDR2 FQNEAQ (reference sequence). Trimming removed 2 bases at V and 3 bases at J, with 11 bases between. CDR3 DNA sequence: TGTGCCAGCAGCTTACCGGGGGCTCATGGGGCCAACGTCCTGACTTTC. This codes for CASSLPGAHGANVLTF. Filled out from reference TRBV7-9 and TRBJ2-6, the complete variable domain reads DTGVSQNPRHKITKRGQNVTFRCDPISEHNRLYWYRQTLGQGPEFLTYFQNEAQLEKSRLLSDRFSAERPKGSFSTLEIQRTEQGDSAMYLCASSLPGAHGANVLTFGAGSRLTVL.

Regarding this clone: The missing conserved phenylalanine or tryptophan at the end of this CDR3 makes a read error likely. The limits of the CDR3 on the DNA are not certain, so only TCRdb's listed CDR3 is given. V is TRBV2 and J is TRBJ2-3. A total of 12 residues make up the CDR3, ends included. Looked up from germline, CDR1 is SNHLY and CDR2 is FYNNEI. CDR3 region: CASSDDTVDRAT.

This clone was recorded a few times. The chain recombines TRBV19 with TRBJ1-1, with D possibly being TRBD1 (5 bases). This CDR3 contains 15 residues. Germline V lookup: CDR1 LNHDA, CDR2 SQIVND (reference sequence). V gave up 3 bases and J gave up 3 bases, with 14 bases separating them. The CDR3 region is CASSIYSGADTEAFF. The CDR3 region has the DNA TGTGCCAGTAGTATCTATTCCGGGGCAGACACTGAAGCTTTCTTT.

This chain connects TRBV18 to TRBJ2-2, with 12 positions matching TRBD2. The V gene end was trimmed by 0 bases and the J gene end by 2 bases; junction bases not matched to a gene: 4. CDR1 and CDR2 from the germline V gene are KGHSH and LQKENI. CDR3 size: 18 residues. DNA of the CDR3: TGTGCCAGCTCACCACCGGCTAGCGGGAGGGCCAACACCGGGGAGCTGTTTTTT. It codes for CASSPPASGRANTGELFF.

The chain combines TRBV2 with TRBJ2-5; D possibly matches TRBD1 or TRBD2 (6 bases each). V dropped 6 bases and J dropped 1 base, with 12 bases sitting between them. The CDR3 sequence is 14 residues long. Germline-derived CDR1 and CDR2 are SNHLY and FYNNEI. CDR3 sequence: CASSHREAQETQYF. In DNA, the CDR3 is TGTGCCAGCAGCCACAGGGAGGCCCAAGAGACCCAGTACTTC.

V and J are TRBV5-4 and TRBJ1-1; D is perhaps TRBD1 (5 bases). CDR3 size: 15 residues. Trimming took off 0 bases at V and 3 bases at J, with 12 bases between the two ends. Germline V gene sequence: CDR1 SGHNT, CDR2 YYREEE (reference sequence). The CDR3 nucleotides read TGTGCCAGCAGCTTGGCAAGGGGTAGATACACTGAAGCTTTCTTT. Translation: CASSLARGRYTEAFF.

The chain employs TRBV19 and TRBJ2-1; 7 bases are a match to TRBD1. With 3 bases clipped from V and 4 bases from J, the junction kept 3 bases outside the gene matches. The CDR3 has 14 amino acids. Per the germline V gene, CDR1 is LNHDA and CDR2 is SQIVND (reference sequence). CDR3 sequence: CASSMGQNYNEQFF. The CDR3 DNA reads TGTGCCAGTAGTATGGGACAGAATTACAATGAGCAGTTCTTC.